The 30 T cell receptor beta chains in this list originate from one sample, sequenced in a study of T cells expressing NK-cell markers. TCRdb re-called the 5' RACE reads, yielding one record per CDR3 amino acid sequence without DNA. The sample table sets out some 460,000 distinct CDR3 sequences. The sample taken for sequencing was blood T cells: a sorted CD56 or NKG2C T cell subset, CD4+ or CD8+ T cells, or bulk PBMC T cells (not recorded which). These TCRs come from a woman aged 50 to 60 in good health.

The V gene is TRBV5-1, the J gene TRBJ2-1; absent DNA, TCRdb's TRBD2 call cannot be checked. The CDR3 covers 13 residues. Germline V gene data show CDR1 as SGHRS and CDR2 as YFSETQ. The CDR3 is CASSLVPSFEQFF.

The J gene is TRBJ2-1, the V gene TRBV25-1; TCRdb selects TRBD1, and the lack of DNA leaves this call unchecked. CDR3 length equals 14 residues. Germline lookup yields CDR1 MGHDK and CDR2 SYGVNS. CDR3 amino acids: CASSGSSDSLKQFF.

The V call is TRBV4-1, the J call TRBJ2-7; the TCRdb call, TRBD2, lacks DNA for checking. CDR3 length equals 18 residues. CDR1 is MGHRA, CDR2 YSYEKL, per germline. CDR3: CASSQAATSGRRTYEQYF.

The chain has TRBV5-1 and TRBJ2-7; TCRdb's assignment of TRBD2 cannot be checked, as there is no DNA. Germline CDR1 is SGHRS and CDR2 is YFSETQ. The CDR3 is made up of 14 amino acids. The CDR3 is CASSPGTALLGQYF.

The chain links TRBV9 to TRBJ2-6; the D gene TCRdb calls, TRBD1, cannot be checked with no DNA. Looked up from germline, CDR1 is SGDLS and CDR2 is YYNGEE. CDR3 length: 18 amino acids. CDR3 in amino acids: CASSVAGTGDSGANVLTF.

The rearrangement joins TRBV5-4 to TRBJ2-1; TCRdb's assignment of TRBD2 cannot be checked, as there is no DNA. The CDR3 loop spans 15 amino acids. Germline loops: CDR1 SGHNT, CDR2 YYREEE (reference sequence). The chain's CDR3 is CASSPRLAGFDEQFF.

The gene calls are TRBV6-5 and TRBJ2-3; TCRdb selects TRBD1, and the lack of DNA leaves this call unchecked. The CDR3 loop spans 15 amino acids. Germline V gives CDR1 MNHEY, CDR2 SVGAGI. The CDR3 sequence is CASSVRDVKTDTQYF.

V usage is TRBV5-1 and J usage is TRBJ2-5; TCRdb's D call, TRBD1, is unchecked because there is no DNA. Germline V lookup: CDR1 SGHRS, CDR2 YFSETQ. The CDR3 covers 17 residues. CDR3 amino acids: CASSSSAGARGQETQYF.

The chain recombines TRBV20-1 with TRBJ2-7; with no DNA, the TCRdb D assignment of TRBD2 cannot be verified. The CDR3 has 14 residues. The germline gives CDR1 DFQATT, CDR2 SNEGSKA (reference sequence). This chain's CDR3 is CSARDGTSVYEQYF.

CDR3 sequence: CASSPETFRAFF. This chain joins TRBV7-9 and TRBJ2-1. This CDR3 comprises 12 residues. Looked up from germline, CDR1 is SEHNR and CDR2 is FQNEAQ (reference sequence). The complete variable domain, with remaining parts taken from reference TRBV7-9 and TRBJ2-1, reads DTGVSQNPRHKITKRGQNVTFRCDPISEHNRLYWYRQTLGQGPEFLTYFQNEAQLEKSRLLSDRFSAERPKGSFSTLEIQRTEQGDSAMYLCASSPETFRAFFGPGTRLTVL.

V and J are TRBV20-1 and TRBJ2-3; TCRdb's D call of TRBD2 is untestable without DNA. Germline V gene sequence: CDR1 DFQATT, CDR2 SNEGSKA (reference sequence). The CDR3 is 17 amino acids. CDR3 amino acids: CSAWPGLASPETDTQYF.

The gene calls are TRBV6-5 and TRBJ1-6; as DNA is missing, the TRBD1 call by TCRdb cannot be tested. This CDR3 has 15 residues. Germline CDR1 reads MNHEY; CDR2 reads SVGAGI. The CDR3 sequence is CASRRGQGHNSPLHF.

The J gene is TRBJ2-1, the V gene TRBV2; the D call of TRBD1 rests on TCRdb alone, since no DNA is present to check it. Germline lookup yields CDR1 SNHLY and CDR2 FYNNEI. This CDR3 spans 13 amino acids. The CDR3 region is CATPGSGENEQFF.

This chain joins TRBV2 and TRBJ1-5. This CDR3 comprises 12 residues. Germline V gene data show CDR1 as SNHLY and CDR2 as FYNNEI. CDR3: CASSLSPSPQHF.

The chain links TRBV6-5 to TRBJ1-5; no DNA is available, so the TRBD1 call from TCRdb remains unchecked. The CDR3 contains 14 residues. The germline V gene encodes CDR1 MNHEY and CDR2 SVGAGI. The CDR3 sequence: CASNRGGAGQPQHF.

V usage is TRBV10-3 and J usage is TRBJ1-2. The CDR3 contains 13 residues. Germline lookup yields CDR1 ENHRY and CDR2 SYGVKD. CDR3 region: CAISVQNNYGYTF.

The chain recombines TRBV20-1 with TRBJ2-5; as DNA is missing, the TRBD2 call by TCRdb cannot be tested. The germline gives CDR1 DFQATT, CDR2 SNEGSKA (reference sequence). The CDR3 covers 13 residues. The CDR3 spells CSAPNSGEKTQYF.

The gene calls are TRBV5-1 and TRBJ2-6; TCRdb returns TRBD2, unconfirmable since there is no DNA. The CDR3 sequence is 17 residues long. Looked up from germline, CDR1 is SGHRS and CDR2 is YFSETQ. The CDR3 protein is CASSLQGTLSGANVLTF.

V usage is TRBV3-1 and J usage is TRBJ2-1; TCRdb reports TRBD2, a call that lacks DNA to check it against. Germline loops: CDR1 LGHDT, CDR2 YNNKEL (reference sequence). CDR3 length: 17 residues. The CDR3 reads CASSRGLGLAGVDEQFF.

J is TRBJ1-1 and V is TRBV20-1; TCRdb's D call of TRBD1 is untestable without DNA. Germline loops: CDR1 DFQATT, CDR2 SNEGSKA (reference sequence). The CDR3 covers 16 residues. The CDR3 is CSARDGNRGRGTEAFF.

Here the CDR3 reads CAISESFSGGANEQFF. The chain employs TRBV10-3 and TRBJ2-1; the D call from TCRdb, TRBD2, cannot be confirmed without DNA. This CDR3 is 16 amino acids long. CDR1 ENHRY and CDR2 SYGVKD come from the germline V gene.

This chain connects TRBV2 to TRBJ2-1; TCRdb picks TRBD2, but there is no DNA to check that call. Germline V gene sequence: CDR1 SNHLY, CDR2 FYNNEI. The CDR3 is 15 amino acids. The CDR3 reads CASRAGLAGVLWQFF.

This chain uses TRBV4-1 with TRBJ2-3; TCRdb's D call of TRBD2 is untestable without DNA. Germline V gives CDR1 MGHRA, CDR2 YSYEKL. This CDR3 region has 18 residues. This CDR3 reads CASSLRLAGELSTDTQYF.

The chain couples TRBV6-6 to TRBJ2-1; TCRdb's assignment of TRBD2 cannot be checked, as there is no DNA. Germline V gene data show CDR1 as MNHNY and CDR2 as SVGAGI (reference sequence). The CDR3 sequence is 12 residues long. The CDR3 reads CASSYVAGDEFF.

J is TRBJ2-2 and V is TRBV12-3 or TRBV12-4; the TRBD1 assignment by TCRdb is unverifiable without DNA. The CDR3 runs to 11 residues. The CDR3 here is CAAKGAGELFF.

The V gene is TRBV18, the J gene TRBJ1-1; TCRdb designates TRBD1, a call that cannot be tested without DNA. This CDR3 has 16 amino acids. Germline values: CDR1 KGHSH, CDR2 LQKENI. CDR3 in amino acids: CASSPLQQGGNTEAFF.

The chain combines TRBV20-1 with TRBJ2-5; the TCRdb D gene call, TRBD1, has no DNA to confirm it. The CDR3 contains 15 residues. Germline values: CDR1 DFQATT, CDR2 SNEGSKA (reference sequence). The CDR3 loop reads CSARDPGQLQETQYF.

This CDR3 is CATARVTSYNEQFF. This chain uses TRBV5-1 with TRBJ2-1; TCRdb's assignment of TRBD2 cannot be checked, as there is no DNA. This CDR3 comprises 14 residues. The germline V gene has CDR1 SGHRS and CDR2 YFSETQ.

The chain recombines TRBV6-5 with TRBJ2-5; TCRdb's assignment of TRBD2 cannot be checked, as there is no DNA. CDR3 length: 12 amino acids. Looked up from germline, CDR1 is MNHEY and CDR2 is SVGAGI. CDR3 amino acids: CASAGDRETQYF.

The CDR3: CASSLTGGKTQYF. The chain uses TRBV7-2 and TRBJ2-5; without DNA, the TCRdb call of TRBD1 cannot be checked. CDR3 size: 13 residues. Germline lookup yields CDR1 SGHTA and CDR2 FQGNSA.